This T cell receptor (beta chain) was captured by sequencing in a study of T cells in Graves' hyperthyroidism and ophthalmopathy. V lost 3 bases to trimming and J lost 1 base, with 15 bases between them. This CDR3 has 16 residues. The germline gives CDR1 MDHEN, CDR2 SYDVKM. RNA transcripts yielded amplified TCR beta CDR3 regions. HTBI primers were used for first-round RT-PCR of the TCR CDR3. Using its own MiXCR run on the multiplex PCR reads, TCRdb lists one record per CDR3 protein. The sample gives some 770,000 distinct CDR3 sequences, roughly 17% of which show up once; roughly 8% is in the top ten. This clonotype came up many times.

The J gene is TRBJ1-1, the V gene TRBV28; D possibly corresponds to TRBD1 (5 bases). The sequenced sample was blood. This TCR was sampled from a man aged 18 to 29 with Graves' hyperthyroidism. The CDR3 DNA is TGTGCCAGCAGTTTGTTGGCAGGGCATGAGAACACTGAAGCTTTCTTT. Amino acids: CASSLLAGHENTEAFF.